The source of this TCR beta chain is a study of early T cells in non-severe SARS-CoV-2 infection. One entry per CDR3 protein, called by TCRdb with MiXCR from the 5' RACE reads. This table has about 29,000 distinct CDR3 sequences, approximately 4.7% appearing once. V lost 3 bases and J lost 5; bases outside the gene matches: 8. This CDR3 region has 15 residues. This clonotype has ten or more counts. V gene TRBV12-3 or TRBV12-4 combines with J gene TRBJ2-5, with 8 bases identical to TRBD2. The receptor comes from an adult who was a healthcare worker with PCR-confirmed SARS-CoV-2 infection or an uninfected control (not recorded which). The sample consisted of whole blood. The CDR3 DNA follows: TGTGCCAGCAGTTTTGCGGGAGGCCGGACGGAGACCCAGTACTTC. Translating it yields CASSFAGGRTETQYF.